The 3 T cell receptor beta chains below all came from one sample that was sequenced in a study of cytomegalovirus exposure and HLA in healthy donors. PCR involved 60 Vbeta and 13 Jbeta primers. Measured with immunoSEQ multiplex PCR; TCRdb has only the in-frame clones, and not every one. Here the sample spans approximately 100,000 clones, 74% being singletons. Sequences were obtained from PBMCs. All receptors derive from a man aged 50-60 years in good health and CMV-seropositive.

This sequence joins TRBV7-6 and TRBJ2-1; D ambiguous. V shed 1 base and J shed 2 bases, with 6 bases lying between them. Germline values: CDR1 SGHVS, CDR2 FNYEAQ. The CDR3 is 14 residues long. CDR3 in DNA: TGTGCCAGCAGCTTAGGTATAACCTACAATGAGCAGTTCTTC. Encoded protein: CASSLGITYNEQFF.

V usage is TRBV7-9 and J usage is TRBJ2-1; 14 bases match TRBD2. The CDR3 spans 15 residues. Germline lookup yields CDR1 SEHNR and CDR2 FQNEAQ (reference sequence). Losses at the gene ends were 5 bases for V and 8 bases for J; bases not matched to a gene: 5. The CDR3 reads CASSRRLAGGDEQFF. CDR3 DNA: TGTGCCAGCAGCCGCCGACTAGCGGGAGGGGATGAGCAGTTCTTC.

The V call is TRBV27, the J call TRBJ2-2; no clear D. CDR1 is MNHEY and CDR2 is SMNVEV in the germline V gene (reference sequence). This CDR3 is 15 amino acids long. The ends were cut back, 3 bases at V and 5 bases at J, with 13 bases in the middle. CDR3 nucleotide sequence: TGTGCCAGCAGTTTGTCCCGACTTGAGACCGGGGAGCTGTTTTTT. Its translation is CASSLSRLETGELFF.